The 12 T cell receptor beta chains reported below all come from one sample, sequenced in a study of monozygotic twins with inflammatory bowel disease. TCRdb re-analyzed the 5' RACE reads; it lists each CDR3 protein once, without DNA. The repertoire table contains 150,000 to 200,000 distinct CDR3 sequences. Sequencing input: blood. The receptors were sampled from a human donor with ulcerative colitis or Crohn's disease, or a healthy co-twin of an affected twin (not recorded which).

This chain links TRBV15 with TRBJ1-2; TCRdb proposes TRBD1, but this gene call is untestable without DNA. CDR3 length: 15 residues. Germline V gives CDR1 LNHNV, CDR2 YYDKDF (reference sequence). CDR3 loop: CATSKRQGDGYGYTF.

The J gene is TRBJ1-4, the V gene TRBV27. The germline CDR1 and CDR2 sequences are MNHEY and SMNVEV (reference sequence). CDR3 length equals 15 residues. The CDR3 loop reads CASSFHRWGNEKLFF.

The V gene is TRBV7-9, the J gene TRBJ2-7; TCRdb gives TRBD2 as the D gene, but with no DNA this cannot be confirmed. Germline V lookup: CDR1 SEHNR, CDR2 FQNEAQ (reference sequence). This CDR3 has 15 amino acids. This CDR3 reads CASSLGAGEPYEQYF. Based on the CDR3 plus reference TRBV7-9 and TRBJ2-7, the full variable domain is DTGVSQNPRHKITKRGQNVTFRCDPISEHNRLYWYRQTLGQGPEFLTYFQNEAQLEKSRLLSDRFSAERPKGSFSTLEIQRTEQGDSAMYLCASSLGAGEPYEQYFGPGTRLTVT.

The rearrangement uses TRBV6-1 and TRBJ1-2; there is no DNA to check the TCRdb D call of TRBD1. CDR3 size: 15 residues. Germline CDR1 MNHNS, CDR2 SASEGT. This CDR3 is CASSRTGQGANGYTF.

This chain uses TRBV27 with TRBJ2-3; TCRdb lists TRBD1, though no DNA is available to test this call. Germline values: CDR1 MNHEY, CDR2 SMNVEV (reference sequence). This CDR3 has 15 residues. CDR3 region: CASSLGAKITDTQYF.

The CDR3 protein is CASSALKLLGHFRYGYTF. The chain combines TRBV12-3 or TRBV12-4 with TRBJ1-2; TCRdb's D gene call, TRBD1, goes unchecked for lack of DNA. CDR3 length: 18 residues.

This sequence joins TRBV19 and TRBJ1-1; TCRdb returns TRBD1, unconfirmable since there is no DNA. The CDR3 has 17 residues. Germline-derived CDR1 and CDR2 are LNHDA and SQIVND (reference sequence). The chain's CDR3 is CASSLFPTGVVNTEAFF.

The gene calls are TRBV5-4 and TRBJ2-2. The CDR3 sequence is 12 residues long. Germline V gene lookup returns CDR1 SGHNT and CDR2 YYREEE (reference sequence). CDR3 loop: CASSPNIGELFF.

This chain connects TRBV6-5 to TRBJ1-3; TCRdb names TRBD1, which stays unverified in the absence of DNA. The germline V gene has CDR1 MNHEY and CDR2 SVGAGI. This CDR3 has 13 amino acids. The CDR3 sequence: CASNGQNGNTIYF.

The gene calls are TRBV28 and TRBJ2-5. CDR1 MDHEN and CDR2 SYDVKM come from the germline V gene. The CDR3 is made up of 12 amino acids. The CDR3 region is CASSGDSETQYF.

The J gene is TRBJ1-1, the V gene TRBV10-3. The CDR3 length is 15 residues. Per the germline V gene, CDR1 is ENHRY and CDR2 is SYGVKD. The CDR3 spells CAISESDRPNTEAFF.

The chain's CDR3 is CASSLESTSSEQYF. The chain combines TRBV5-1 with TRBJ2-7. In germline, CDR1 is SGHRS, CDR2 YFSETQ. The CDR3 extends over 14 amino acids. The full variable domain, completed using reference TRBV5-1 and TRBJ2-7, is KAGVTQTPRYLIKTRGQQVTLSCSPISGHRSVSWYQQTPGQGLQFLFEYFSETQRNKGNFPGRFSGRQFSNSRSEMNVSTLELGDSALYLCASSLESTSSEQYFGPGTRLTVT.